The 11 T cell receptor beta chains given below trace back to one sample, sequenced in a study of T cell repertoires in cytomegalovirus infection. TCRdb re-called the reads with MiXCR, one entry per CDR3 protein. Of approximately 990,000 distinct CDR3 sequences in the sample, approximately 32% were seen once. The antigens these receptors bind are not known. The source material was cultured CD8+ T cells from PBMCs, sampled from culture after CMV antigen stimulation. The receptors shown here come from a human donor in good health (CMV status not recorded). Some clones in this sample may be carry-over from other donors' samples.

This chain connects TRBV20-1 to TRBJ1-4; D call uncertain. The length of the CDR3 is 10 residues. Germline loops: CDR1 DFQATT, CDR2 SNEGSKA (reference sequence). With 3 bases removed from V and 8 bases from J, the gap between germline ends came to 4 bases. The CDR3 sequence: CSASREKLFF. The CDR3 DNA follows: TGCAGTGCTAGCCGAGAAAAACTGTTTTTT.

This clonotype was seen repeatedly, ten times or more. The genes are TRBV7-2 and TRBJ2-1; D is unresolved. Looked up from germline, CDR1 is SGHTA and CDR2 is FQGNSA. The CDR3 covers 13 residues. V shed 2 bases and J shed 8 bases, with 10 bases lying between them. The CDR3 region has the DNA TGTGCCAGCAGCTTAATTACGGTGGATGAGCAGTTCTTC. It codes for CASSLITVDEQFF.

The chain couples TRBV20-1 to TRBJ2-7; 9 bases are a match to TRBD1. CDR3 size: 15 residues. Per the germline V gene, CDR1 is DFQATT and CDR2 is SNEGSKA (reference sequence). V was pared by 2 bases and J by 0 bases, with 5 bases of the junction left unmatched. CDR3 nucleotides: TGCAGTGCTAGAAGTACAGGGGGCCTCTCCTACGAGCAGTACTTC. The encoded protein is CSARSTGGLSYEQYF.

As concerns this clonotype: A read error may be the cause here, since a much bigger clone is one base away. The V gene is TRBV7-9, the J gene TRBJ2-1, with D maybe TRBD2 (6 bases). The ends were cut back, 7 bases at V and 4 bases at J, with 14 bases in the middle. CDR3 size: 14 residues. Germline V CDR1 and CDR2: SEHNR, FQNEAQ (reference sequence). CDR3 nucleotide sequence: TGTGCCAGCATTCACTGGGACTTTTACAATGAGCAGTTCTTC. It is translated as CASIHWDFYNEQFF.

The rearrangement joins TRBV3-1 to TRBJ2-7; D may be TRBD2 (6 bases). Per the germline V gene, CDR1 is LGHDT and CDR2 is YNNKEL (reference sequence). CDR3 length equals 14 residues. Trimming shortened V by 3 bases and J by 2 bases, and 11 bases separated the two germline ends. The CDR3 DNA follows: TGTGCCAGCAGCCATGCCCGCGGGGCCTACGAGCAGTACTTC. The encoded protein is CASSHARGAYEQYF.

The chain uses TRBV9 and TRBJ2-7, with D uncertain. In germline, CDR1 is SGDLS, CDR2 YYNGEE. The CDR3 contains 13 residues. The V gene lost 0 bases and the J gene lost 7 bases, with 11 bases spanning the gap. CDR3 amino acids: CASSVGSAGEQYV. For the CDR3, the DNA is TGTGCCAGCAGCGTAGGGTCAGCCGGAGAGCAGTACGTC.

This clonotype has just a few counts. CDR3 amino acids: CASSLAGTSGGVQEFETQYF. The CDR3 DNA follows: TGCGCCAGCAGTTTAGCCGGGACTAGCGGGGGGGTTCAAGAATTCGAGACCCAGTACTTC. The rearrangement uses TRBV4-1 and TRBJ2-5; 16 nucleotides agree with TRBD2. V gave up 6 bases and J gave up 5 bases; unmatched junction bases: 18. The CDR3 contains 20 residues. From germline, CDR1 is MGHRA and CDR2 YSYEKL.

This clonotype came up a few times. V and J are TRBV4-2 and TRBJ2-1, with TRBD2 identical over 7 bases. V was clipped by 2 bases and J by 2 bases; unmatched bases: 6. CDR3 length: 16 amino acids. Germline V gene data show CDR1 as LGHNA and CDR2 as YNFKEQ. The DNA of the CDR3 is TGTGCCAGCAGCCAACTGGGGGGGGGGGCCTACAATGAGCAGTTCTTC. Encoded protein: CASSQLGGGAYNEQFF.

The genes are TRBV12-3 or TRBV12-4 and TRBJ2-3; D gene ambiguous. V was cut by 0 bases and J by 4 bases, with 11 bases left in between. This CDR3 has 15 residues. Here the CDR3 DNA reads TGTGCCAGCAGTTTAGCGCAAGTAATATCAGATACGCAGTATTTT. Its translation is CASSLAQVISDTQYF.

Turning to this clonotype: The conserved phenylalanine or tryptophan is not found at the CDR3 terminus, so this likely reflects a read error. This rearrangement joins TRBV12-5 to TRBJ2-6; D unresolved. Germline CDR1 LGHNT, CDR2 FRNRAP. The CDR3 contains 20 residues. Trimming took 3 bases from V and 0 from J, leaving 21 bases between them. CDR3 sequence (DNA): TGTGCTAGTGGTTTTGATGTCGGCTCCGGCCCAGCCTCTGGGGCCAACGTCCTGACTTCC. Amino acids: CASGFDVGSGPASGANVLTS.

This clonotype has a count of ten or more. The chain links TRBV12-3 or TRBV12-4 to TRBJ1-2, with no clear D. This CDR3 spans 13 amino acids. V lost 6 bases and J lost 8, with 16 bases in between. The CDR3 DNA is TGTGCCAGCAGCTCCGGGTCTGTAAGCGGCTACACCTTC. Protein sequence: CASSSGSVSGYTF.